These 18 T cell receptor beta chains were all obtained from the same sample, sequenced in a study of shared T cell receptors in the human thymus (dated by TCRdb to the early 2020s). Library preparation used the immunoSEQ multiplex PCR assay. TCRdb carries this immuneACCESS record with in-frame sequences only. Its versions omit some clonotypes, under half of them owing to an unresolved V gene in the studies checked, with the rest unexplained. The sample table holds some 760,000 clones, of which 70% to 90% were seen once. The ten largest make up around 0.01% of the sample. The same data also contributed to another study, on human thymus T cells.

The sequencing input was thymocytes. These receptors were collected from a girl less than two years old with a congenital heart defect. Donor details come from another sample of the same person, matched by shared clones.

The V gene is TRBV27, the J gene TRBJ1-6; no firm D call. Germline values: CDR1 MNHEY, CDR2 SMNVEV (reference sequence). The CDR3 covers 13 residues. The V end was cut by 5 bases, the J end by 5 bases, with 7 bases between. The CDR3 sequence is CASSPSHNSPLHF. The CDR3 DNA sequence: TGTGCCAGCAGTCCCAGTCATAATTCACCCCTCCACTTT.

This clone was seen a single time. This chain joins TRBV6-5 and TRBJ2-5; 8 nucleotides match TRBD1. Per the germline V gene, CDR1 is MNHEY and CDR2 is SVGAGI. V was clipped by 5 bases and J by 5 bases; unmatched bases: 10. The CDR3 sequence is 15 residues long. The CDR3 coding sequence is TGTGCCAGCAGTGCTACTCCGGACAGGGAGGAGACCCAGTACTTC. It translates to CASSATPDREETQYF.

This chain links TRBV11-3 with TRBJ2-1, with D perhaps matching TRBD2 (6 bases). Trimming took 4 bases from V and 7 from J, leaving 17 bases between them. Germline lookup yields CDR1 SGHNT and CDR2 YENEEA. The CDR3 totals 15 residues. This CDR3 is CASSSGRGGTNEQFF. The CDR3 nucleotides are TGTGCCAGCAGCTCAGGTCGGGGCGGGACGAATGAGCAGTTCTTC.

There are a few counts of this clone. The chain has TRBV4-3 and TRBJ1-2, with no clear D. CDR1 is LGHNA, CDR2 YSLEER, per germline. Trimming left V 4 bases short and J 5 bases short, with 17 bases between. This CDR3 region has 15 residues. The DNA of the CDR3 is TGCGCCAGCAGCCGCGTAGGACCGGGAGGTTATGGCTACACCTTC. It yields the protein CASSRVGPGGYGYTF.

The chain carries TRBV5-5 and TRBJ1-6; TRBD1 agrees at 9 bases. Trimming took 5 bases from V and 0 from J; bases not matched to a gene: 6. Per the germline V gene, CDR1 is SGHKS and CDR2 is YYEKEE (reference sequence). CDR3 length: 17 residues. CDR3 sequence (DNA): TGTGCCAGCAGACACAAGACAGGGGGCTCCTATAATTCACCCCTCCACTTT. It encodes CASRHKTGGSYNSPLHF.

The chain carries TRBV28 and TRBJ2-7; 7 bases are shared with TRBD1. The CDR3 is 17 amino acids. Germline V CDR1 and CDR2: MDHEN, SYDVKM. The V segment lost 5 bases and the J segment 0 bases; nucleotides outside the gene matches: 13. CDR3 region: CASSVVRDSESSYEQYF. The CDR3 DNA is TGTGCCAGCAGTGTAGTTAGGGACAGCGAGAGCTCCTACGAGCAGTACTTC. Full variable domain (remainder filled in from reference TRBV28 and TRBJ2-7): DVKVTQSSRYLVKRTGEKVFLECVQDMDHENMFWYRQDPGLGLRLIYFSYDVKMKEKGDIPEGYSVSREKKERFSLILESASTNQTSMYLCASSVVRDSESSYEQYFGPGTRLTVT.

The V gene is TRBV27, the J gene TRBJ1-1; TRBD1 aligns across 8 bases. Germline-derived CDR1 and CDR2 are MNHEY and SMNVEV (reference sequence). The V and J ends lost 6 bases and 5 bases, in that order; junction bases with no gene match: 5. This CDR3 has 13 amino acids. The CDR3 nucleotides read TGTGCCAGCAGATTGACAGGGGAAACTGAAGCTTTCTTT. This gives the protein CASRLTGETEAFF.

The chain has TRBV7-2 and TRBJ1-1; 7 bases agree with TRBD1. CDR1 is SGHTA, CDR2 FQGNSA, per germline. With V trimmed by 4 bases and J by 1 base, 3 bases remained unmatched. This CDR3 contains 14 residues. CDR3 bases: TGTGCCAGCAGCTATGGGACAGCGAACACTGAAGCTTTCTTT. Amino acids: CASSYGTANTEAFF.

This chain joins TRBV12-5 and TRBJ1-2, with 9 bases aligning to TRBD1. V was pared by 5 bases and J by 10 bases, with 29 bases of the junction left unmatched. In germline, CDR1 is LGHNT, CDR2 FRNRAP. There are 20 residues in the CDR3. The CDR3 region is CASGVITRDRARRGRPDYTF. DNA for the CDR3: TGTGCTAGTGGTGTGATCACCAGGGACAGGGCTCGGAGGGGTCGACCTGACTACACCTTC.

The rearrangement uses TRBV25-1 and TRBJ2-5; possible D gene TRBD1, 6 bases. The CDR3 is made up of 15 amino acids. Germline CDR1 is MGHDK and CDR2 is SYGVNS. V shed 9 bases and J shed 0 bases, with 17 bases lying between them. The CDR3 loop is CASGIPGHHQETQYF. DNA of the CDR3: TGTGCCAGTGGAATACCGGGACACCACCAAGAGACCCAGTACTTC.

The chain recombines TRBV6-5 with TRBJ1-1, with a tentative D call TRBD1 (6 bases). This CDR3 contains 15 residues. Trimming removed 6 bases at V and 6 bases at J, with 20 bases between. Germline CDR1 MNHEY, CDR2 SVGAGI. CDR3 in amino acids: CASSTPHAGVAEAFF. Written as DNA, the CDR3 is TGTGCCAGCAGCACACCTCACGCAGGGGTCGCTGAAGCTTTCTTT.

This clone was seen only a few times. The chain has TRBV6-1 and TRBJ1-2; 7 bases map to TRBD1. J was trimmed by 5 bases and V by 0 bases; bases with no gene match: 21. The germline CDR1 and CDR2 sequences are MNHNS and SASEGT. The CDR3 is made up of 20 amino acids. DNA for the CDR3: TGTGCCAGCAGTGAAGCGATTTGGACGGGACAGTCAATCCGCCAATATGGCTACACCTTC. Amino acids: CASSEAIWTGQSIRQYGYTF.

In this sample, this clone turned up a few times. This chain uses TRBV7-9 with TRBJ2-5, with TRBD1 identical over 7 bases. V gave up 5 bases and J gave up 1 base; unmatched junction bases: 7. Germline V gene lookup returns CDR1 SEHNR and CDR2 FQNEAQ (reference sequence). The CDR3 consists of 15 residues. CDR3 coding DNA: TGTGCCAGCAGCCCCCCCCGGACAGGCCAAGAGACCCAGTACTTC. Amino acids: CASSPPRTGQETQYF. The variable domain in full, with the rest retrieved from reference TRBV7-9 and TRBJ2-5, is DTGVSQNPRHKITKRGQNVTFRCDPISEHNRLYWYRQTLGQGPEFLTYFQNEAQLEKSRLLSDRFSAERPKGSFSTLEIQRTEQGDSAMYLCASSPPRTGQETQYFGPGTRLLVL.

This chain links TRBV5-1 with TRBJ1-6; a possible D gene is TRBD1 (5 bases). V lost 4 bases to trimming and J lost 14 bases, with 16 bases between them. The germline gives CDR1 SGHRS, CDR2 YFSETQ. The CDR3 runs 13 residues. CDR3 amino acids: CASSPWGLRTLHF. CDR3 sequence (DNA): TGCGCCAGCAGCCCCTGGGGCTTAAGGACCCTCCACTTT.

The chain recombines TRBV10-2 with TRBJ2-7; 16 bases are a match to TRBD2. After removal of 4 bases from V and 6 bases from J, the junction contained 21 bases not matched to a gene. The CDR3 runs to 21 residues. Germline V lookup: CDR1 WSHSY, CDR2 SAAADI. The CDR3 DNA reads TGCGCCAGCAGTGCCTCCTCCGGGACTAGCGGGGGGGAACCTCACTTGGGCGAGCAGTACTTC. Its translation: CASSASSGTSGGEPHLGEQYF.

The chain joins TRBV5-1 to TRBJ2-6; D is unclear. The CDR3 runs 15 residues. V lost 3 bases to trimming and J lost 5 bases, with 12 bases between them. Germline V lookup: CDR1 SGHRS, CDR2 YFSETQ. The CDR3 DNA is TGCGCCAGCAGCTCTGACGTGAGGTGGGCCAACGTCCTGACTTTC. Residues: CASSSDVRWANVLTF.

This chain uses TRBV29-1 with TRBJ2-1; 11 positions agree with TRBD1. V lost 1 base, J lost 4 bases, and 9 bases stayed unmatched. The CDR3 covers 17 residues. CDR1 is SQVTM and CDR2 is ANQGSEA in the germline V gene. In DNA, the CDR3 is TGCAGCGTTGAAGGGGGTCGCGGGGACAGGGGGTACAATGAGCAGTTCTTC. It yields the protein CSVEGGRGDRGYNEQFF.

The CDR3: CASSLLGELFF. The DNA of the CDR3 is TGTGCCAGCAGCTTACTCGGGGAGCTGTTTTTT. The chain employs TRBV7-2 and TRBJ2-2; D is unresolved. Germline CDR1 reads SGHTA; CDR2 reads FQGNSA. V shed 2 bases and J shed 7 bases, with 2 bases lying between them. This CDR3 region has 11 residues.